These 4 T cell receptor beta chains were all obtained from the same sample, sequenced in a study of Ad26.COV2.S vaccination and SARS-CoV-2 variants. Libraries were prepared by immunoSEQ multiplex PCR; TCRdb keeps only in-frame clonotypes and omits some of them. This sample has around 300,000 clones; around 88% occur once, and the top ten carry roughly 10%. Treatment denoted: around 19 received Ad26.COV2.S at low or high dose, single or two shots; a few received placebo; per-sample allocation not given. All samples were drawn on day 63, counting from the first vaccine or placebo injection. The sample consisted of peripheral blood, taken in a trial of Ad26.COV2.S vaccine versus placebo. The receptor source for this set is a person aged 18-60 years who received the Ad26.COV2.S COVID-19 vaccine or a placebo.

This clone was detected ten times or more. This chain uses TRBV6-2 or TRBV6-3 with TRBJ2-1; the D is unclear. Germline CDR1 is MNHEY and CDR2 is SVGEGT. This CDR3 has 14 residues. V was trimmed by 6 bases and J by 1 base, leaving 10 bases between them. The CDR3 DNA sequence: TGTGCCAGCAGCGGGCCGATATCCTACAATGAGCAGTTCTTC. Its translation is CASSGPISYNEQFF.

V is TRBV27 and J is TRBJ1-5, with D possibly TRBD1 on 6 matching bases. Germline V lookup: CDR1 MNHEY, CDR2 SMNVEV (reference sequence). Trimming shortened V by 4 bases and J by 5 bases, and 15 bases separated the two germline ends. This CDR3 is built from 15 residues. The DNA for the CDR3 is TGTGCCAGCAGTTATACCCGGGACAAATATCAGCCCCAGCATTTT. Encoded protein: CASSYTRDKYQPQHF.

This clone was observed a few times. The chain has TRBV7-2 and TRBJ2-2, with a weak D call TRBD1 (5 bases). The germline V gene has CDR1 SGHTA and CDR2 FQGNSA. Trimming took off 1 base at V and 6 bases at J, with 9 bases between the two ends. The CDR3 extends over 14 amino acids. The CDR3 DNA follows: TGTGCCAGCAGCTTAGGGGGCCGTGCCGGGGAGCTGTTTTTT. Translating gives CASSLGGRAGELFF.

Written as DNA, the CDR3 is TGTGCCAGCAGCTTCGCCGGGCTAGGAAAGGAGAACACTGAAGCTTTCTTT. This translates into CASSFAGLGKENTEAFF. The chain recombines TRBV3-1 (or the pseudogene TRBV3-2) with TRBJ1-1, with D unresolved. Germline CDR1 LGHDT, CDR2 YNNKEL (reference sequence). The CDR3 spans 17 residues. V lost 5 bases and J lost 1, with 20 bases in between.